This is a list of T cell receptor beta chains from one sample in a study of a mutant IDH1 vaccine in newly diagnosed glioma. These receptors' antigens are unknown. The assay was immunoSEQ multiplex PCR, and TCRdb's table has in-frame clones only and misses some. This table has fewer than 35,000 clones, about 56% appearing once. The source material was PBMCs, sampled from a glioma patient whose treatment included an IDH1 peptide vaccine. The receptors were sampled from a woman aged 18-29 years with glioma. Both conserved end residues are part of each CDR3. A D gene is named only where the DNA matches it firmly. For some rows the clone size is stated as once, few or many, or as a class when expanded; others skip it.

clone_size d_call j_call v_call cdr3_nt cdr3_aa
- TRBD2 TRBJ2-5 TRBV7-2 TGTGCCAGCAGCACCGGGACTAGCGGGGGAGAGTACCAAGAGACCCAGTACTTC CASSTGTSGGEYQETQYF
- - TRBJ2-1 TRBV15 TGTGCCACCAGCAGAGATTTCTCCGAGCAGTTCTTC CATSRDFSEQFF
- - TRBJ1-1 TRBV6-6 TGTGCCAGCAGTTATACAAGGGTGAACACTGAAGCTTTCTTT CASSYTRVNTEAFF
- - TRBJ1-5 TRBV29-1 TGCAGCGTTGTCGTCCCTCCAGGTCAGCCCCAGCATTTT CSVVVPPGQPQHF
- - TRBJ2-7 TRBV10-3 TGTGCCATCAGTGTGACTGGGAGCTCCTACGAGCAGTACTTC CAISVTGSSYEQYF
- - TRBJ2-5 TRBV5-1 TGCGCCAGCAGATTAGACACGGCCCAAGAGACCCAGTACTTC CASRLDTAQETQYF
- - TRBJ1-5 TRBV15 TGTGCCACCAGCAGAGAGAGGACACCCAATCAGCCCCAGCATTTT CATSRERTPNQPQHF
- - TRBJ2-1 TRBV13 TGTGCCAGCAGCTCCCCCCCGGGACTGCCTGGCAATGAGCAGTTCTTC CASSSPPGLPGNEQFF
- - TRBJ2-6 TRBV7-8 TGTGCCAGCAGCTTCCGGGCCTCTGGGGCCAACGTCCTGACTTTC CASSFRASGANVLTF
- - TRBJ1-5 TRBV27 TGTGCCAGCAGTTTGGTCCGTGGCAATCAGCCCCAGCATTTT CASSLVRGNQPQHF
- - TRBJ2-3 TRBV19 TGTGCCTCCAACTTGAATGGGGGAACAGATACGCAGTATTTT CASNLNGGTDTQYF
few TRBD1 TRBJ1-2 TRBV18 TGTGCCAGCTCACCCCCCTCTGCGGGACAGCACATCTATGGCTACACCTTC CASSPPSAGQHIYGYTF
- TRBD1 TRBJ2-7 TRBV29-1 TGCAGCGCACTAAGGTCAGGGGGCAGCTCCTACGAGCAGTACTTC CSALRSGGSSYEQYF
- - TRBJ1-2 TRBV2 TGTGCCAGCAGTGAAGGGGAGAACTATGGCTACACCTTC CASSEGENYGYTF
- - TRBJ1-5 TRBV6-1 TGTGCCAGCAGTGCCCAGGGGAGAGGCAATCAGCCCCAGCATTTT CASSAQGRGNQPQHF
- - TRBJ2-5 TRBV6-5 TGTGCCAGCGCCTTGACAGTTAAAGAGACCCAGTACTTC CASALTVKETQYF
- TRBD1 TRBJ1-2 TRBV19 TGTGCCAGTGAAACCAAGGGGGCGTCGGGCTATGGCTACACCTTC CASETKGASGYGYTF
- - TRBJ1-4 TRBV7-9 TGTGCCAGCAGCCTACCATCTACAACTAATGAAAAACTGTTTTTT CASSLPSTTNEKLFF